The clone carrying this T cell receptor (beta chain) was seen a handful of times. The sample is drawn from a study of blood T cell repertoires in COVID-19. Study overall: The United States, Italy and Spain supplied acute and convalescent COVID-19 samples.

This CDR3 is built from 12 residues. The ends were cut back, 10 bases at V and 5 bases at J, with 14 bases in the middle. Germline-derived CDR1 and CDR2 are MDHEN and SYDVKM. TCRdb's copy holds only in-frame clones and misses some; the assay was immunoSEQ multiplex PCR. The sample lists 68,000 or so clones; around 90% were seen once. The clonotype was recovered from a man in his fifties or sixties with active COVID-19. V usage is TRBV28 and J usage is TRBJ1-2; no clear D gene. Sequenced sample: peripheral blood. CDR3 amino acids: CAIGLDRYGYTF. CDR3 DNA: TGTGCCATCGGACTTGACCGGTATGGCTACACCTTC.